The sequence of this TCR beta chain was determined in a study of Ad26.COV2.S vaccination and SARS-CoV-2 variants (dated by TCRdb to the early 2020s). Concerning the study at large: Donors in the vaccine arm were drawn from COV1001, a multicentre, randomized, double-blind, placebo-controlled phase I-IIa trial testing Ad26.COV2.S in healthy adults. A total of approximately 30 samples were included in the TCR-sequenced set, comprising about 20 Ad26.COV2.S vaccine recipients, 5 placebo recipients and 8 SARS-CoV-2 convalescent individuals. TCRbeta repertoire sequencing served as the tool for gauging how specific and how broad the SARS-CoV-2-reactive T cell receptors were following Ad26.COV2.S vaccination. Throughout the experiments and outcome assessment, investigators stayed blinded to trial group allocation. Ad26.COV2.S was administered intramuscularly at a dose of 5x10^10 or 1x10^11 viral particles, either as one shot or as two shots given 56 days apart. Participants in the trial were split at random into five groups of five each, receiving low-dose or high-dose Ad26.COV2.S once or twice, or else placebo on both occasions.

Study-wide findings and limitations: Vaccine and placebo recipients had comparable non-spike TCR breadth, which fits with the vaccine containing only spike. After vaccination, spike-specific CD8+ and CD4+ T cell responses were reported to show substantial breadth. Spike-specific TCR breadth was higher in Ad26.COV2.S recipients than in placebo recipients (P = 0.0014). The authors noted that total T cell responses may have been underestimated by the TCR breadth and depth analyses. The study lacked the statistical power to compare responses across vaccine doses or regimens.

The immunoSEQ Assay was used to sequence TCRbeta CDR3 regions. After extraction, genomic DNA underwent amplification by bias-controlled multiplex PCR, followed by high-throughput sequencing. The original methods were these. To quantify the absolute abundance of each unique TCRbeta CDR3 region, sequences were collapsed and filtered. T cell fraction was estimated by normalizing TCRbeta template counts to usable DNA, with usable DNA measured through amplification of reference genes found in all nucleated cells. Repertoire TCRs were annotated as SARS-CoV-2-specific by exact matching of V gene, CDR3 amino acid sequence and J gene to a known reactive TCR set. The reference SARS-CoV-2 TCR set came from MIRA and was filtered for enrichment in COVID-19-positive ImmuneCODE repertoires, removing public or cross-reactive TCRs. Based on the MIRA antigens, annotated TCRs were further analysed at the level of specific ORF or position within ORF. Breadth was defined as the number of annotated unique rearrangements divided by the total number of unique productive rearrangements, and depth was defined as the summed frequency of the annotated unique rearrangements. TCR breadth was compared between groups using two-sided Wilcoxon rank-sum tests. Here the immuneACCESS table is served through TCRdb, limited to in-frame sequences with V and J called. Missing clones are a known gap in these copies; in checked studies unresolved V genes cover under half, and the rest lacks a known reason. Clone size and the V and J calls come from that table; the DNA yielded D and trimming. The sample data list 240,000 or so clones, and roughly 90% of these were observed just once. The ten largest clones capture roughly a tenth of the sample.

Interpreted using the paper, the treatment or condition label stands for: about 20 received Ad26.COV2.S at low or high dose, single or two shots; 5 received placebo; per-sample allocation not given. For vaccine and placebo recipients, the sequenced repertoires came from samples collected on day 63 after the first injection. In Cohort 1b, about 25 adults aged 18-55 years were enrolled at a single site in Boston, USA, between 29 July and 7 August 2020. Ad26.COV2.S consisted of a replication-incompetent adenovirus type 26 vector by which a prefusion-stabilized SARS-CoV-2 spike protein from the original Wuhan strain was expressed. The CDR3 contains 14 residues, cysteine and phenylalanine counted. The entry retains the CDR3 DNA only, 42 bases that are in frame from base 1. According to the germline V gene, CDR1 reads MGHRA and CDR2 reads YSYEKL. V loses 1 base, J loses 6 bases, and the germline ends lie 12 bases apart.

About this clone itself: Which antigen it targets is not known. The input lacks base qualities; no much larger clone sits a single base away.

Sequences were derived from peripheral blood, sampled in a trial of Ad26.COV2.S vaccine versus placebo. The origin of this receptor is a person between 18 and 65 years old who received the Ad26.COV2.S COVID-19 vaccine or a placebo. The sequence joins TRBV4-1 to TRBJ1-2; TRBD1 might be the D gene, on 6 matching bases. The CDR3: CASSQVTAGDGYTF. The sequenced DNA: TGCGCCAGCAGCCAAGTTACGGCAGGGGATGGCTACACCTTC.